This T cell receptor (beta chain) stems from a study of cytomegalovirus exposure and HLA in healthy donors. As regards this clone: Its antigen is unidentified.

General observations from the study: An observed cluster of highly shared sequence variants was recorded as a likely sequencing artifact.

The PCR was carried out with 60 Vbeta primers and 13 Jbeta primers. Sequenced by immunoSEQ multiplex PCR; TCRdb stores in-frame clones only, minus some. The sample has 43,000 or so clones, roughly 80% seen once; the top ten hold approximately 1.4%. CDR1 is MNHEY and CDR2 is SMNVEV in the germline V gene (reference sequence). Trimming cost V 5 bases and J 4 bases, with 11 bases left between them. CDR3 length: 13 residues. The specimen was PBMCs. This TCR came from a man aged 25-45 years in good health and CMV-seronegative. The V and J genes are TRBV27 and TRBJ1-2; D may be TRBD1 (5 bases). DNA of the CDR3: TGTGCCAGCAGTCGAGACAGCATCTATGGCTACACCTTC. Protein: CASSRDSIYGYTF.